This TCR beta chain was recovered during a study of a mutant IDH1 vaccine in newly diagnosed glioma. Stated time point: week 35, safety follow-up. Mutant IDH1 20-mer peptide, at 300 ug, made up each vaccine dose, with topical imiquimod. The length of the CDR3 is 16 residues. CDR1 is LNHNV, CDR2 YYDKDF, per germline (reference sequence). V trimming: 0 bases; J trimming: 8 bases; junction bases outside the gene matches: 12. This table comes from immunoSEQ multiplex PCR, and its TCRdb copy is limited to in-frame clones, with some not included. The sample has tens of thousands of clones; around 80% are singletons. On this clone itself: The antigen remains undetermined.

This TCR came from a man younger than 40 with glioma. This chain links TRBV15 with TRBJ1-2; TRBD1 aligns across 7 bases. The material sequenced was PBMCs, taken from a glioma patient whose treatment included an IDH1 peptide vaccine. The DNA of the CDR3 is TGTGCCACCAGCAGAGATAGGGAGACAGGGCGAGAGGGCTACACCTTC. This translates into CATSRDRETGREGYTF.